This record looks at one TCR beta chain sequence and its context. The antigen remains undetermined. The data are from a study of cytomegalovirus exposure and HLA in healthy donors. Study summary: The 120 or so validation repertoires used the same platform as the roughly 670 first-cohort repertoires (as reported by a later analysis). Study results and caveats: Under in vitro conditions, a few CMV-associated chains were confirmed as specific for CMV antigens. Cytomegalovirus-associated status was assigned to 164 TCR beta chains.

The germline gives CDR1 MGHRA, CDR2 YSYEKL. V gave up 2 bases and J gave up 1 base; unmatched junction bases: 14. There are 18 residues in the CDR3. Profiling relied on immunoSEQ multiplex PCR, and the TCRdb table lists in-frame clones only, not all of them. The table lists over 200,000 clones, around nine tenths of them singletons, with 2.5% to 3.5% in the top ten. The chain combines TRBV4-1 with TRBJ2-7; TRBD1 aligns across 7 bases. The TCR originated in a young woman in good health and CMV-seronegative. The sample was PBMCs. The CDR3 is CASSQPLRKGTASYEQYF. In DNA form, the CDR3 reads TGCGCCAGCAGCCAACCACTCAGAAAAGGGACAGCATCCTACGAGCAGTACTTC.